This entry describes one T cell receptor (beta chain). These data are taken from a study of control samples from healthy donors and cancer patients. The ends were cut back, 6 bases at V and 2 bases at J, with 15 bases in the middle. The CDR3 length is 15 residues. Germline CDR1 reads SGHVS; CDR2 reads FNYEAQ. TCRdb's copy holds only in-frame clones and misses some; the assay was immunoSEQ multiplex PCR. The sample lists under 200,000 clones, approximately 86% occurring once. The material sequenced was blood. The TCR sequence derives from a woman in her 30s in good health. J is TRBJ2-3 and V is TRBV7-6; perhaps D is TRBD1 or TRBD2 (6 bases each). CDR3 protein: CASSQEGVLTDTQYF. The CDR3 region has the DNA TGTGCCAGCAGTCAGGAGGGGGTCCTCACAGATACGCAGTATTTT.